This TCR beta chain was sequenced in a study of siplizumab effects on memory and regulatory T cells (dated by TCRdb to the late 2010s). At the level of the whole study: The study examined how the anti-CD2 antibody siplizumab affects alloreactive T-cell subsets in allogeneic mixed lymphocyte reactions built from human PBMCs. Overall study outcomes, separate from this receptor: Because sequences below about 10^-5 frequency were poorly captured, only a minor fraction of alloreactive clones could be mapped to unstimulated subsets. For roughly 75-97% of proliferating CD4+ or CD8+ clones, no naive or memory phenotype could be assigned. Unstimulated naive T cells appeared to be more diverse than memory T cells, and naive cells seemed to make a substantial contribution to the alloresponse. Of the alloreactive CD4+ clones that could be mapped, the Treg-derived share averaged about 67% with siplizumab compared with 25% to 30% in control reactions. No functional confirmation was obtained for the suppressive function of proliferating Tregs from siplizumab cultures. The cumulative frequency of alloreactive sequences traceable to unstimulated CD4+ memory T cells was significantly reduced by siplizumab.

Sorted unstimulated T cells and proliferating T cells recovered from mixed lymphocyte reactions underwent TCRbeta CDR3 sequencing. Fresh whole blood from roughly 10 HLA-typed healthy donors was used to isolate PBMCs. V gives up 0 bases and J gives up 8 bases, and the segment between their germline ends measures 14 bases. The CDR3 has 15 amino acids, counting the end cysteine and phenylalanine. The kept DNA is CDR3 alone, 45 bases in frame from the first base. CDR1 SGDLS and CDR2 YYNGEE are derived from the germline V gene. A remark on this clone: Its target antigen remains unknown. Base quality data are lacking; no much larger clone is found one base away.

The library was generated by the immunoSEQ multiplex PCR assay. Around 92,000 TCR templates per sample were assayed by the deep sequencing platform. Genomic DNA extracted from sorted T cells was the material used for TCRbeta CDR3 sequencing. The original pipeline was this. The R programming language was used for clonal analysis of the TCRbeta CDR3 data. Unstimulated samples were compared with post-reaction CFSE-low samples to define alloreactive CD4+ and CD8+ clones. Alloreactive CD4+ clones were assigned to regulatory or non-regulatory origin by matching sequences to sorted unstimulated Treg and non-Treg repertoires. Entries here come from immuneACCESS through TCRdb and include only in-frame sequences with V and J called. Some clones fail to appear in such tables; in the studies checked, an unresolved V gene covers under half of the shortfall, and the cause of the remainder is unknown. The DNA was the basis for D and trimming; V, J and clone size are from that table. This sample lists 85,000 to 90,000 clones; just under 90% were detected once. The ten top clones hold roughly 15% of the sample.

This sequence was found in a human donor in good health. Sequences were obtained from CD4+ T cells sorted from blood. The chain uses TRBV9 and TRBJ1-4; the D gene lacks a confident call. The DNA sequence follows: TGTGCCAGCAGCGTAGAAGTGAACGAGAGGGAAAAACTGTTTTTT. Translation gives CASSVEVNEREKLFF.